These 12 T cell receptor beta chains came from one sample sequenced in a study of blood T cell repertoires in COVID-19 (dated by TCRdb to the early 2020s). Receptors were amplified or captured by the immunoSEQ multiplex PCR assay. TCRdb retrieved this table from immuneACCESS and kept in-frame rearrangements only. Not all clones are present; in checked studies, unresolved V genes account for under half, and no reason is known for the remainder. This sample holds about 400,000 clones; around 89% were observed only once. The ten biggest clones cover roughly 4% of the sample. The source material was peripheral blood. Receptors originate from a woman aged 25 to 39 with acute or convalescent COVID-19.

CDR3 DNA sequence: TGTGCCAGCAGTGAAGTCCCAGCGTTGGGCGGGGAGCTGTTTTTT. It is translated as CASSEVPALGGELFF. This chain connects TRBV2 to TRBJ2-2; unclear D gene. The V gene lost 1 base and the J gene lost 7 bases, with 13 bases spanning the gap. CDR1 is SNHLY, CDR2 FYNNEI, per germline. The CDR3 consists of 15 residues.

This chain links TRBV29-1 with TRBJ1-2, with 11 bases lining up with TRBD1. Trimming at V came to 7 bases and at J to 5 bases, leaving 3 bases not matched to a gene. CDR3 length: 12 residues. Germline V gene lookup returns CDR1 SQVTM and CDR2 ANQGSEA. The CDR3 protein is CSAGQGEYGYTF. Written as DNA, the CDR3 is TGCAGCGCGGGACAGGGGGAGTATGGCTACACCTTC.

This CDR3 is CASSQGPDSLMTDTQYF. The CDR3 DNA reads TGCGCCAGCAGCCAAGGGCCGGACAGTTTGATGACAGATACGCAGTATTTT. The chain combines TRBV4-1 with TRBJ2-3, with D perhaps TRBD1 (6 bases). Per germline, CDR1 MGHRA and CDR2 YSYEKL. Trimming took off 1 base at V and 3 bases at J, with 17 bases between the two ends. CDR3 length equals 17 residues.

This clone was counted between two and nine times. The CDR3 nucleotides read TGTGCCAGCAGCTCAAACGGACAGGGGTACTATGGCTACACCTTC. It codes for CASSSNGQGYYGYTF. The chain employs TRBV3-1 (or the pseudogene TRBV3-2) and TRBJ1-2; 9 bases agree with TRBD1. The V and J ends lost 5 bases and 3 bases, in that order; junction bases with no gene match: 7. Germline-derived CDR1 and CDR2 are LGHDT and YNNKEL (reference sequence). The CDR3 loop spans 15 amino acids.

Worth noting for this clone: A much larger clone differs from this one at a single base, so this may be a read error. The sample holds other DNA sequences that translate to the same CDR3. The gene calls are TRBV12-3 or TRBV12-4 and TRBJ1-6; 7 nucleotides match TRBD1. The V gene end was trimmed by 4 bases and the J gene end by 9 bases; junction bases not matched to a gene: 3. The CDR3 has 13 residues. CDR3 sequence: CASSSSGGSPLHF. The CDR3 DNA reads TGTGCCAGCAGTTCCTCAGGGGGTTCACCCCTCCACTTT.

This clone came up once. The V gene is TRBV5-1, the J gene TRBJ2-3; D call uncertain. CDR3 length equals 12 residues. From germline, CDR1 is SGHRS and CDR2 YFSETQ. Trimming left V 2 bases short and J 6 bases short, with 7 bases between. The CDR3, as DNA: TGCGCCAGCAGCTTCGTTTCGGATACGCAGTATTTT. Translated, it gives CASSFVSDTQYF.

The CDR3 DNA is TGTGCCTGGAGGCTCCGGGATGAGCAGTACTTC. Its translation: CAWRLRDEQYF. V usage is TRBV30 and J usage is TRBJ2-7, with a weak D call TRBD2 (5 bases). This CDR3 is 11 amino acids long. V gave up 3 bases and J gave up 7 bases, with 10 bases separating them. The germline gives CDR1 GTSNPN, CDR2 SVGIG (reference sequence).

The gene calls are TRBV29-1 and TRBJ2-7; D perhaps matches TRBD2 (6 bases). CDR1 is SQVTM, CDR2 ANQGSEA, per germline. The CDR3 runs to 13 residues. Trimming removed 4 bases at V and 7 bases at J, with 17 bases between. CDR3 amino acids: CSVVTGGVGEQYF. In DNA, the CDR3 is TGCAGCGTTGTAACCGGGGGAGTGGGGGAGCAGTACTTC.

The rearrangement links TRBV5-6 to TRBJ2-7, with 7 bases aligning to TRBD2. This CDR3 has 17 residues. V dropped 2 bases and J dropped 2; count of bases not matched to a gene: 13. Germline CDR1 is SGHDT and CDR2 is YYEEEE. The CDR3 protein is CASSFPGRGLAAYEQYF. Written as DNA, the CDR3 is TGTGCCAGCAGCTTTCCCGGGCGTGGGCTAGCGGCCTACGAGCAGTACTTC.

The rearrangement joins TRBV6-1 to TRBJ1-5; D uncertain. The ends were cut back, 4 bases at V and 0 bases at J, with 16 bases in the middle. Germline values: CDR1 MNHNS, CDR2 SASEGT. The CDR3 is 17 amino acids. The DNA for the CDR3 is TGTGCCAGCAGTGGACGTTCCGGGATGCTTAGCAATCAGCCCCAGCATTTT. Protein: CASSGRSGMLSNQPQHF.

The chain links TRBV2 to TRBJ1-1; D remains unclear. Trimming cost V 4 bases and J 0 bases, with 15 bases left between them. CDR1 and CDR2 (germline): SNHLY, FYNNEI. The CDR3 length is 16 residues. The CDR3 sequence: CASSVFQASLNTEAFF. The CDR3, as DNA: TGTGCCAGCAGTGTGTTTCAGGCGTCTTTGAACACTGAAGCTTTCTTT.

This clone was counted at least ten times. The chain carries TRBV30 and TRBJ2-2; a possible D gene is TRBD2 (6 bases). The CDR3 covers 15 residues. CDR1 GTSNPN and CDR2 SVGIG come from the germline V gene (reference sequence). The V end lost 3 bases, the J end lost 1 base, and 12 bases lay between the germline ends. CDR3 loop: CAWSRTIMNTGELFF. The CDR3 coding sequence is TGTGCCTGGAGCCGGACTATAATGAACACCGGGGAGCTGTTTTTT.